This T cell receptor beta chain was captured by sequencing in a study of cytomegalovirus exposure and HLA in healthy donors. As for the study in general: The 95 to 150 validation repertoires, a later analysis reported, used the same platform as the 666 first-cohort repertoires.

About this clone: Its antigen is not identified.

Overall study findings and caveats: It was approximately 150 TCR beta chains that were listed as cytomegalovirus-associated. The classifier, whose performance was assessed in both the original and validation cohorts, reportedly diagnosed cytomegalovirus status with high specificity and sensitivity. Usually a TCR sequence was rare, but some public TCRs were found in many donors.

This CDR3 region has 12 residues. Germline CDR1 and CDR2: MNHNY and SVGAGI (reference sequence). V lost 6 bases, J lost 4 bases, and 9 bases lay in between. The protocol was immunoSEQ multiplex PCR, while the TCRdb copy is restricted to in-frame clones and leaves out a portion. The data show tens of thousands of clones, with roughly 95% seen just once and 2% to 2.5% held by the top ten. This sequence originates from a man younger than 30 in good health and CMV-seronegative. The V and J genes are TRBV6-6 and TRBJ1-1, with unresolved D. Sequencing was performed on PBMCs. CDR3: CASSVGSTEAFF. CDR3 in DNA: TGTGCCAGCAGCGTCGGGAGCACTGAAGCTTTCTTT.